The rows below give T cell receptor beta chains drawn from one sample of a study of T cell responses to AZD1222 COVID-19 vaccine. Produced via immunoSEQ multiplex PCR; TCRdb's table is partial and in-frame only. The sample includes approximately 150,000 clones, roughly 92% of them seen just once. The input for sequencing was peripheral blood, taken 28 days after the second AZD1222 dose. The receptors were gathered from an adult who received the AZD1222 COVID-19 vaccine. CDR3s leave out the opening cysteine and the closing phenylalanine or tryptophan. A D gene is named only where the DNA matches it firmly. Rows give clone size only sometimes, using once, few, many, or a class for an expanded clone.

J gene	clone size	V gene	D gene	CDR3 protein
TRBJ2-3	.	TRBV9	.	ASSVDASTDTQY
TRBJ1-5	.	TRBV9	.	ASSPDSYSNQPQH
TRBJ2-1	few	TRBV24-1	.	ATSDPGTDRSYNEQF
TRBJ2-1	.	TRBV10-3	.	AISESVGGGPYNEQF
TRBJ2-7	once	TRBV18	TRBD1	ASSLYRDRVYEQY
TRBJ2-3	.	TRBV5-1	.	ASAPGASTDTQY
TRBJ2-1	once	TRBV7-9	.	ASKAVYNEQF
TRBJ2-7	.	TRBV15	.	ATTLDYPAEYEQY
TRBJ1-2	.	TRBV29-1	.	SVEGQHRLNYGYT
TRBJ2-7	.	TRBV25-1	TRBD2	ASRGWELAGSYEQY
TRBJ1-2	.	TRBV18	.	ASSDTNYGYT
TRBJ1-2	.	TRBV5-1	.	ASSLAPGAYGYT
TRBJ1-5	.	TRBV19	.	ASSSQANQPQH
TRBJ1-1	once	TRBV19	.	ASSLGGAIEAF
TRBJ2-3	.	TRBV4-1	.	ASSPLVVRVTDTQY
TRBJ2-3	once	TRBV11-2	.	ASSSLVMGDTQY
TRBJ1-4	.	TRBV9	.	ASSVGRGRGDTEKLF
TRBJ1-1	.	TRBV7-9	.	ASSSRNSGSEAF
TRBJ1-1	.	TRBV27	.	ASSFGRWNTEAF
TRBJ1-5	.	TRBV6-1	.	ASSESSGPEGNQPQH
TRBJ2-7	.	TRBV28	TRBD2	ASSPETGLTYYEQY
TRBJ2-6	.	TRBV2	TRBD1	ASKRTGGFGAGANVLT
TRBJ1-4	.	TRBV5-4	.	ASSIGTGPTNEKLF
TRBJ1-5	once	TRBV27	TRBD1	ASSNRDREGNQPQH
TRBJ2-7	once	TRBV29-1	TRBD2	SFSGSTHEQY
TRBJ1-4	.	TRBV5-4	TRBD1	ASSLGQGDPTNEKLF
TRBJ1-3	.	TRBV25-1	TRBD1	ASSRTGSGNTIY
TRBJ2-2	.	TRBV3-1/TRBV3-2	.	ASSPPGAENTGELF
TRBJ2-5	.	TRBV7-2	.	ASSLLWGATQY
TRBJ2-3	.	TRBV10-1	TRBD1	ASSKGQITDTQY
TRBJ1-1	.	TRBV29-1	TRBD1	SVLDRVEAF
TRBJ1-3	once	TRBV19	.	ASSISVSGNTIY
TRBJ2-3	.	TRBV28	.	ASSLRGRGSTDTQY
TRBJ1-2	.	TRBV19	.	ASSIPDTNYGYT
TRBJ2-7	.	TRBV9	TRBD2	ASSFRGGGAPYEQY
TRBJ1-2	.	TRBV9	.	ASSVGQAGYT
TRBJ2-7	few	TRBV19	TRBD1	ASSRQGQGVSYEQY
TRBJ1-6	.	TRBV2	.	ASSDQGFDSPLH
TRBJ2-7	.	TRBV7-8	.	ASSDTGGLREQY
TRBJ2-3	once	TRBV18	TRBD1	ASSPNRDSNTQY
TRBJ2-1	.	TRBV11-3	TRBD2	ASSLGGLAGAPGNEQF
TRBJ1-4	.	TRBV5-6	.	ASSLSDEKLF
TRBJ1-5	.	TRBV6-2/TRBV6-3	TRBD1	ASSDIDRGNQPQH
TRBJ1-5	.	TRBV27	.	ASSLSGRGQPQH
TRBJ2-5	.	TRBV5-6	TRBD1	ASSFLRDRVKETQY
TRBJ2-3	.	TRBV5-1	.	ASSTLTGGVGDTQY